This T cell receptor (beta chain) is from a study of blood T cell repertoires in COVID-19. Study as a whole: T cells, B-cell-depleted T cells, or PBMCs provided the cDNA or gDNA that served as material.

V dropped 4 bases and J dropped 0; count of bases not matched to a gene: 10. Germline values: CDR1 MGHRA, CDR2 YSYEKL. This CDR3 region has 18 residues. Recovered status in Cohort 3 required two negative PCRs, clearance, or symptom resolution. Profiling relied on immunoSEQ multiplex PCR, and the TCRdb table lists in-frame clones only, not all of them. This table holds 200,000 to 250,000 clones, approximately 83% found once. J is TRBJ1-4 and V is TRBV4-1, with 8 nucleotides matching TRBD1. This clonotype originated in a woman aged 55-75 years who had recovered from COVID-19. Sequencing was done on a sample of PBMCs or T cells enriched from blood (not recorded which). The CDR3: CASSLDRVIITTNEKLFF. Written as DNA, the CDR3 is TGCGCCAGCAGCCTGGACAGGGTGATAATTACAACTAATGAAAAACTGTTTTTT.